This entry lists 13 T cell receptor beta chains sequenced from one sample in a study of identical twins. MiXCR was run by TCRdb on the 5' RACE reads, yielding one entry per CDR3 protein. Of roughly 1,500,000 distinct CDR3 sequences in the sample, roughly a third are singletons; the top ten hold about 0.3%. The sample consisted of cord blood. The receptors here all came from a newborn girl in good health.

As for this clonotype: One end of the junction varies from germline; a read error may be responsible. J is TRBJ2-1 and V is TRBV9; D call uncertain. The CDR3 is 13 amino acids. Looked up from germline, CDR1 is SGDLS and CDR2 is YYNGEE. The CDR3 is CAGSVEQYNEQFF. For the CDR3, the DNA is TGTGCCGGCAGCGTAGAACAGTACAATGAGCAGTTCTTC.

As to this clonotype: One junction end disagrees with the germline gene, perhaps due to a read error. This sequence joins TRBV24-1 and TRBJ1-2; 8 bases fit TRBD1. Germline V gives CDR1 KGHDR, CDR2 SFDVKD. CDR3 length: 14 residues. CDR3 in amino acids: CATSGRGLDYGCTF. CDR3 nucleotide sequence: TGTGCCACCAGTGGCAGGGGGCTGGACTATGGCTGCACCTTC.

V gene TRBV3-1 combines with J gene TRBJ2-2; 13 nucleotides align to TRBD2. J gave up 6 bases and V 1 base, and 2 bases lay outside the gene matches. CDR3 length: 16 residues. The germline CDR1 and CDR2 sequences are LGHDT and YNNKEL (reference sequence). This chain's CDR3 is CASSQVGLAGSGELFF. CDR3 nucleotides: TGTGCCAGCAGCCAAGTGGGACTAGCGGGATCCGGGGAGCTGTTTTTT.

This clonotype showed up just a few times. The CDR3: CASSQDGRGRETQYF. CDR3 coding DNA: TGTGCCAGCAGCCAAGATGGCAGGGGAAGAGAGACCCAGTACTTC. The chain has TRBV3-1 and TRBJ2-5, with D possibly TRBD1 on 6 matching bases. Germline V gene sequence: CDR1 LGHDT, CDR2 YNNKEL (reference sequence). This CDR3 is built from 15 residues. The V end lost 0 bases, the J end lost 4 bases, and 12 bases lay between the germline ends.

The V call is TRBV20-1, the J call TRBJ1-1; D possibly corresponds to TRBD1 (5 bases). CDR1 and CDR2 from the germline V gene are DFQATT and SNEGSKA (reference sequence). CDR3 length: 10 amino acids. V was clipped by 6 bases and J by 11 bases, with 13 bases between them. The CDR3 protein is CSAQGVGAFF. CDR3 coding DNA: TGCAGTGCCCAAGGGGTGGGGGCTTTCTTT.

In DNA, the CDR3 is TGCGCCAGCAGCCAAGTCACAGGGGGGACCCAGTACTTC. It encodes CASSQVTGGTQYF. The chain uses TRBV4-1 and TRBJ2-7, with 8 bases that match TRBD1. The DNA end favors TRBJ2-5, so the J call may be wrong. The germline V gene encodes CDR1 MGHRA and CDR2 YSYEKL. The CDR3 runs to 13 residues.

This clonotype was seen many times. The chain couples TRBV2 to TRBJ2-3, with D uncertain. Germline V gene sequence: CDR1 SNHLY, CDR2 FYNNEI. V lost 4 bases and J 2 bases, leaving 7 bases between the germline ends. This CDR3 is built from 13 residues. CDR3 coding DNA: TGTGCCAGCAGTGCAATGGTCACAGATACGCAGTATTTT. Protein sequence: CASSAMVTDTQYF.

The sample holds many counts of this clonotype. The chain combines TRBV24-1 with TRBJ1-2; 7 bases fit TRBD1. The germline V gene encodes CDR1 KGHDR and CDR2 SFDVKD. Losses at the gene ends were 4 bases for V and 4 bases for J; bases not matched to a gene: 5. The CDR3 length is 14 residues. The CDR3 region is CATSDRDRVYGYTF. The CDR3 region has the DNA TGTGCCACCAGTGACCGAGACAGGGTCTATGGCTACACCTTC.

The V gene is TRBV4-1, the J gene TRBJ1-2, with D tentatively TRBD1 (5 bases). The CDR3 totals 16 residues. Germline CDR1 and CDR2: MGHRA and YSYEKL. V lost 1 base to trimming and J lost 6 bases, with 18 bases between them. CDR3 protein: CASSQALLGPGNGYTF. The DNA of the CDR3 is TGCGCCAGCAGCCAAGCTTTGTTGGGGCCAGGGAATGGCTACACCTTC.

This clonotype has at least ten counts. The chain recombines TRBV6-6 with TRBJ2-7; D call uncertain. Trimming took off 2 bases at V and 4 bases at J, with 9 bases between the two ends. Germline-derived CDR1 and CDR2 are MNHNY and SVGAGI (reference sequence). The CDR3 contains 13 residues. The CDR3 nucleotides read TGTGCCAGCAGTTACAACACCCGGTACGAGCAGTACTTC. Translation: CASSYNTRYEQYF.

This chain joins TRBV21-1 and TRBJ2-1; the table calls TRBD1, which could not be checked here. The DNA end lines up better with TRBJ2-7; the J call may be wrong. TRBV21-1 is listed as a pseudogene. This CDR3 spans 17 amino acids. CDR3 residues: CASSKVGGPATYNEQYF. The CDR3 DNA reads TGTGCCAGCAGCAAAGTCGGGGGCCCCGCTACCTACAATGAGCAGTACTTC.

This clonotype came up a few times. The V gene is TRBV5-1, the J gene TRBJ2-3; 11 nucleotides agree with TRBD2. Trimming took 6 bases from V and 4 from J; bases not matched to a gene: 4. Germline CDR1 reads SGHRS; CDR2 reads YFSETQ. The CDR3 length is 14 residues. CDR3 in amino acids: CASTLAGGPDTQYF. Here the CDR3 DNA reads TGCGCCAGCACCTTAGCGGGGGGGCCAGATACGCAGTATTTT.

The CDR3 sequence: CSVRGPSTDTQYF. Here the CDR3 DNA reads TGCAGTGTGCGCGGACCTAGCACAGATACGCAGTATTTT. This chain joins TRBV20-1 and TRBJ2-3; D ambiguous. V was clipped by 7 bases and J by 0 bases, with 11 bases between them. The germline gives CDR1 DFQATT, CDR2 SNEGSKA (reference sequence). The CDR3 is 13 residues long.